Sequencing of this T cell receptor beta chain was carried out in a study of cytomegalovirus exposure and HLA in healthy donors. Study-level points and caveats: Many donors shared some public TCRs, even though most TCR sequences were rare. Cytomegalovirus status was reportedly diagnosed by the classifier with high specificity and sensitivity. According to the study, 150 to 200 TCR beta chains were cytomegalovirus-associated.

Profiling relied on immunoSEQ multiplex PCR, and the TCRdb table lists in-frame clones only, not all of them. The data contain 150,000 or so clones, just under 90% of them singletons. A word on this clone: The antigen is unknown.

The CDR3 is made up of 16 amino acids. Trimming pared 0 bases from V and 2 bases from J, leaving 13 bases between. Germline CDR1 and CDR2: MGHRA and YSYEKL. This receptor was taken from a woman aged 30 to 39 in good health and CMV-seropositive. Sample: PBMCs. This rearrangement joins TRBV4-1 to TRBJ2-5, with D tentatively TRBD1 (6 bases). This chain's CDR3 is CASSQDLGQRQETQYF. The CDR3 DNA is TGCGCCAGCAGCCAAGATCTCGGACAGAGGCAAGAGACCCAGTACTTC.